These T cell receptor beta chains were read from a single sample in a study of a mutant IDH1 vaccine in newly diagnosed glioma. Data came from immunoSEQ multiplex PCR; TCRdb stores just in-frame clones and leaves some out. Of over 95,000 clones in the sample, roughly nine tenths were seen once. Their antigens remain unidentified. Sequences were derived from PBMCs, sampled from a glioma patient whose treatment included an IDH1 peptide vaccine. These receptors originate from a woman aged 45-59 years with glioma. The CDR3 runs from the conserved cysteine through the conserved F or W. D genes are given only for firm matches. The listing skips clone size in some rows; elsewhere it reads once, few, many or a size class.

D gene,V gene,J gene,clone size,CDR3 length,CDR3 DNA,CDR3 protein
TRBD1,TRBV7-3,TRBJ2-5,NA,16,TGTGCCAGCAGCTTAACGGGGACAGGCTTTGGAGAGACCCAGTACTTC,CASSLTGTGFGETQYF
NA,TRBV19,TRBJ2-3,few,13,TGTGCCAGTAGTCCCCGGGACACAGATACGCAGTATTTT,CASSPRDTDTQYF
NA,TRBV6-1,TRBJ2-4,NA,11,TGTGCCAGCAGTGAGCACAACATTCAGTACTTC,CASSEHNIQYF
NA,TRBV2,TRBJ2-5,NA,13,TGTGCCAGCGGGGATGCCTTCCGCGAGACCCAGTACTTC,CASGDAFRETQYF
NA,TRBV5-1,TRBJ2-2,NA,16,TGCGCCAGCAGCCTCAGGACAGGAGGGGACACCGGGGAGCTGTTTTTT,CASSLRTGGDTGELFF
TRBD1,TRBV10-3,TRBJ2-7,NA,15,TGTGCCATCAGTGATTGGGGGACAGGGGGCAACGAGCAGTACTTC,CAISDWGTGGNEQYF
NA,TRBV7-9,TRBJ2-1,few,15,TGTGCCAGCAGCCCCCCGGGACGCGAGTACAATGAGCAGTTCTTC,CASSPPGREYNEQFF
NA,TRBV19,TRBJ2-6,few,15,TGTGCCAGTAGTACCATAATCTCCGGGGCCAACGTCCTGACTTTC,CASSTIISGANVLTF
TRBD1,TRBV30,TRBJ2-3,NA,14,TGTGCCTCCCCCGGGACAGGGGGCACAGATACGCAGTATTTT,CASPGTGGTDTQYF
NA,TRBV7-8,TRBJ2-7,NA,15,TGTGCCAGCAGCTTACTACTCAGGACTCTGTACGAGCAGTACTTC,CASSLLLRTLYEQYF
NA,TRBV19,TRBJ1-2,NA,15,TGTGCCAGTACCCTCGACAGGACTGTTAACTATGGCTACACCTTC,CASTLDRTVNYGYTF
NA,TRBV25-1,TRBJ1-1,NA,13,TGTGCCAGCAGTACCTTGCAGGGTACTGAAGCTTTCTTT,CASSTLQGTEAFF
NA,TRBV19,TRBJ2-5,NA,14,TGTGCCAGTAGTATCGTGCTAGTTGGGGAGACCCAGTACTTC,CASSIVLVGETQYF
NA,TRBV4-1,TRBJ2-7,NA,16,TGCGCCAGCAGCCAAGTCATCCCAGGGTCCAGGGGCGAGCAGTACTTC,CASSQVIPGSRGEQYF
NA,TRBV6-1,TRBJ1-1,NA,13,TGTGCCAGCAGTGAAACCCTGAACACTGAAGCTTTCTTT,CASSETLNTEAFF
TRBD2,TRBV27,TRBJ2-7,NA,15,TGTGCCAGCAGTCCTGGACTAGCGGGACTTCGAGAGCAGTACTTC,CASSPGLAGLREQYF
NA,TRBV7-6,TRBJ2-7,NA,18,TGTGCCAGCAGCTTCCCAAAGGGGGAGGGGACGAGCTCCTACGAGCAGTACTTC,CASSFPKGEGTSSYEQYF
NA,TRBV6-6,TRBJ1-3,NA,13,TGTGCCAGCGGGGAGAGCTCTGGAAACACCATATATTTT,CASGESSGNTIYF
NA,TRBV5-4,TRBJ1-2,NA,16,TGTGCCAGCAGCTTGGCGGGGGGATCCGATAACTATGGCTACACCTTC,CASSLAGGSDNYGYTF
NA,TRBV21-1,TRBJ2-1,NA,13,TGTGCCAGCAGCAAAGGGGCGGGGTCGGTGCAGTTCTTC,CASSKGAGSVQFF